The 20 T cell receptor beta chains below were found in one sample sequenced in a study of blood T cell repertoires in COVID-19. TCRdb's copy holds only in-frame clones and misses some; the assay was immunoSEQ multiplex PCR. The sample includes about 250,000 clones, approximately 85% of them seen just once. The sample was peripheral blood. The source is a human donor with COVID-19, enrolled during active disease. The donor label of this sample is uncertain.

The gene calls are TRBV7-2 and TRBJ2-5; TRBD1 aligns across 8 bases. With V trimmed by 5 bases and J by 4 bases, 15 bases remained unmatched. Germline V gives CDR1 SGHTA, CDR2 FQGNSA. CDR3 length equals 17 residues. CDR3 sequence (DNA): TGTGCCAGCAGCCAGGGGGCCGGACGAACGGGGGTAGAGACCCAGTACTTC. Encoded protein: CASSQGAGRTGVETQYF. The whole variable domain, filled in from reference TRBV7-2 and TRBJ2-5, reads GAGVSQSPSNKVTEKGKDVELRCDPISGHTALYWYRQSLGQGLEFLIYFQGNSAPDKSGLPSDRFSAERTGGSVSTLTIQRTQQEDSAVYLCASSQGAGRTGVETQYFGPGTRLLVL.

The CDR3 reads CASRGQETQYF. CDR3 sequence (DNA): TGTGCCAGCCGGGGCCAAGAGACCCAGTACTTC. The V gene is TRBV19, the J gene TRBJ2-5, with D possibly matching TRBD2 (5 bases). The V end lost 9 bases, the J end lost 1 base, and 6 bases lay between the germline ends. The CDR3 is made up of 11 amino acids. The germline CDR1 and CDR2 sequences are LNHDA and SQIVND (reference sequence).

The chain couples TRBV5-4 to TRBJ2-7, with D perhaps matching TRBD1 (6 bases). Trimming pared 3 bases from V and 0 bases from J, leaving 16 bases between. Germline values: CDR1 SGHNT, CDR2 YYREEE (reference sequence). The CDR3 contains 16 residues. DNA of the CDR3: TGTGCCAGCAGCTGGGCAGGGGACCGCGTCTCCTACGAGCAGTACTTC. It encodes CASSWAGDRVSYEQYF.

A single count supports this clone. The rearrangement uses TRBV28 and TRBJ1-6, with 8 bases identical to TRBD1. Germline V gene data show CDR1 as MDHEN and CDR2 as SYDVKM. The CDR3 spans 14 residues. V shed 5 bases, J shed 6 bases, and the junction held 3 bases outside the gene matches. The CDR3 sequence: CASSRRGRNSPLHF. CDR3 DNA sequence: TGTGCCAGCAGTCGCAGGGGGCGTAATTCACCCCTCCACTTT.

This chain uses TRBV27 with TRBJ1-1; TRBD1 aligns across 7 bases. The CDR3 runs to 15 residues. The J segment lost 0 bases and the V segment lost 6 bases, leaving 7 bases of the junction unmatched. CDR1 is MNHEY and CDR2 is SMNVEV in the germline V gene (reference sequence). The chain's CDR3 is CASRADRDMNTEAFF. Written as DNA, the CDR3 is TGTGCCAGCAGAGCCGACAGGGACATGAACACTGAAGCTTTCTTT.

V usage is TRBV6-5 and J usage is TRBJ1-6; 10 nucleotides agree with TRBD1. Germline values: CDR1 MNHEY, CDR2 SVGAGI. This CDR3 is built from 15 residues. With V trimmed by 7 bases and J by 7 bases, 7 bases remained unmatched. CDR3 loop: CASILSGQGNSPLHF. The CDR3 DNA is TGTGCCAGCATACTGTCGGGACAGGGGAATTCACCCCTCCACTTT.

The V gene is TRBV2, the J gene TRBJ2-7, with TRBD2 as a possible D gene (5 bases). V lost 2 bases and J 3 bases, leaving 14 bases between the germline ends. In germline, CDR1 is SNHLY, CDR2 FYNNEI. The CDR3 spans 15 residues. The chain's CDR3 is CASSEHSDPIYEQYF. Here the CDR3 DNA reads TGTGCCAGCAGTGAACATAGCGACCCAATCTACGAGCAGTACTTC.

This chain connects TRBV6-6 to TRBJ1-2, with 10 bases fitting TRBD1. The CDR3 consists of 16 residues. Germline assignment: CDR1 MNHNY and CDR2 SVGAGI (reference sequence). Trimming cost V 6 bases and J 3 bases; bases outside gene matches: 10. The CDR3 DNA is TGTGCCAGCAGCCGCGGACAGGGGGGACGGGACTATGGCTACACCTTC. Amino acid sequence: CASSRGQGGRDYGYTF.

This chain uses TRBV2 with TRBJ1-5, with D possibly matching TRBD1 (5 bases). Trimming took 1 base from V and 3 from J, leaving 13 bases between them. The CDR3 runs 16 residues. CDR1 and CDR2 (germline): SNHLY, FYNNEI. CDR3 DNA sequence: TGTGCCAGCAGTGAAGACTCAGGGAGGGTCAATCAGCCCCAGCATTTT. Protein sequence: CASSEDSGRVNQPQHF.

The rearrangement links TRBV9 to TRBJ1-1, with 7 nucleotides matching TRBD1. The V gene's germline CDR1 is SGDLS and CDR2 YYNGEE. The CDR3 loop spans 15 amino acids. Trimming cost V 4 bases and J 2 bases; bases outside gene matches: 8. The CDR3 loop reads CASSPRDSPNTEAFF. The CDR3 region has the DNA TGTGCCAGCAGCCCCCGGGACAGCCCAAACACTGAAGCTTTCTTT.

In DNA, the CDR3 is TGTGCCAGCAGCCCCGGGACAAACACTGAAGCTTTCTTT. Its translation is CASSPGTNTEAFF. The rearrangement joins TRBV7-3 to TRBJ1-1; D is possibly TRBD1 (6 bases). The CDR3 has 13 residues. Germline lookup yields CDR1 SGHTA and CDR2 FQGTGA. The V end lost 5 bases, the J end lost 2 bases, and 9 bases lay between the germline ends.

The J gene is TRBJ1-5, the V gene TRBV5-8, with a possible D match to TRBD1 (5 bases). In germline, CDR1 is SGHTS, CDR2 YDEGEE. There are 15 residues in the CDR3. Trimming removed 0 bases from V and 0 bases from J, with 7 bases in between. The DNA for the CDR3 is TGTGCCAGCAGCTTGGGACAGATTAGCAATCAGCCCCAGCATTTT. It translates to CASSLGQISNQPQHF. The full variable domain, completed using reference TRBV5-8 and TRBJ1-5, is EAGVTQSPTHLIKTRGQQATLRCSPISGHTSVYWYQQALGLGLQFLLWYDEGEERNRGNFPPRFSGRQFPNYSSELNVNALELEDSALYLCASSLGQISNQPQHFGDGTRLSIL.

In nucleotides, the CDR3 is TGTGCCAGCAGTGAAGCGATCAGACTTCAGTACTTC. This encodes CASSEAIRLQYF. V gene TRBV6-1 combines with J gene TRBJ2-7; no clear D. The CDR3 runs to 12 residues. Germline loops: CDR1 MNHNS, CDR2 SASEGT. Trimming took 0 bases from V and 10 from J, leaving 10 bases between them.

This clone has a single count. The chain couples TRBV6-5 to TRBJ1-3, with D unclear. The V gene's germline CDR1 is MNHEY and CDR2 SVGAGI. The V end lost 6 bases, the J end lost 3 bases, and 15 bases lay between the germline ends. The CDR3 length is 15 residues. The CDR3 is CASRWMGSLGNTIYF. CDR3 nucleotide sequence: TGTGCCAGCAGATGGATGGGGAGCCTTGGAAACACCATATATTTT.

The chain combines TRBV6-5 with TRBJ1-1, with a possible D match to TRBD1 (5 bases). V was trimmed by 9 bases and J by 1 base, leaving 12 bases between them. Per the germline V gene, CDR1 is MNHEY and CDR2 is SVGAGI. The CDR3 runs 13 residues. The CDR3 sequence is CASSGPPNTEAFF. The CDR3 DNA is TGTGCCAGTTCAGGGCCCCCGAACACTGAAGCTTTCTTT.

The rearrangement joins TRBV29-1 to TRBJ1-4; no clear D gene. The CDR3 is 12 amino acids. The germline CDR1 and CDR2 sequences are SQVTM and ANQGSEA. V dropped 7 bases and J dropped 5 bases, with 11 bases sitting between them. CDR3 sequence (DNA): TGCAGCGCCGGAGGTCAGAATGAAAAACTGTTTTTT. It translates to CSAGGQNEKLFF. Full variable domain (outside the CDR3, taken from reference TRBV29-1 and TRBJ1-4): SAVISQKPSRDICQRGTSLTIQCQVDSQVTMMFWYRQQPGQSLTLIATANQGSEATYESGFVIDKFPISRPNLTFSTLTVSNMSPEDSSIYLCSAGGQNEKLFFGSGTQLSVL.

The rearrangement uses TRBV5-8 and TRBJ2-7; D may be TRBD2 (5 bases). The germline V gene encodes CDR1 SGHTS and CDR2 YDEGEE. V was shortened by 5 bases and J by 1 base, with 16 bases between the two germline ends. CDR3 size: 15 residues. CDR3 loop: CASSHVTRGSYEQYF. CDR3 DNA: TGTGCCAGCAGTCACGTTACTAGAGGATCCTACGAGCAGTACTTC.

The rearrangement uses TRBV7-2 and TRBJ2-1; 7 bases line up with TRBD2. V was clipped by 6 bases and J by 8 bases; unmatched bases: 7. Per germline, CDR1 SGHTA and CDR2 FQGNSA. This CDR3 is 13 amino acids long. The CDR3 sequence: CASRRRGVDEQFF. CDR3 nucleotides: TGTGCCAGCAGGCGTCGGGGGGTGGATGAGCAGTTCTTC.

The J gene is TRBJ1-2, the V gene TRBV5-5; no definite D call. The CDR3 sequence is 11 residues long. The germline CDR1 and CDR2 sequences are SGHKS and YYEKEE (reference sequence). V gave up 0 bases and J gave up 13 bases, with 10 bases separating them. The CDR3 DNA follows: TGTGCCAGCAGCTTGGGACACCTTTGCACCTTC. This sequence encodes CASSLGHLCTF.

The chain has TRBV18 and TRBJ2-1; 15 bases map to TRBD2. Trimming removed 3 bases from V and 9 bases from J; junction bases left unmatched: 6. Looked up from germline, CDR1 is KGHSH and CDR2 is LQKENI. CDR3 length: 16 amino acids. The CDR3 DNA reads TGTGCCAGCTCACCCCGGACTAGCGGGAGGGATGGTGAGCAGTTCTTC. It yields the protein CASSPRTSGRDGEQFF.